Below, 12 T cell receptor beta chains from the same sample are listed, as sequenced in a study of control samples from healthy donors and cancer patients. Measured with immunoSEQ multiplex PCR; TCRdb has only the in-frame clones, and not every one. The table has about 69,000 clones, just under 90% seen once. Sequencing used PBMCs. Receptor source: a man aged 55 to 70 with lung cancer.

The chain links TRBV7-9 to TRBJ1-3; D is possibly TRBD1 (5 bases). CDR3 length equals 15 residues. Looked up from germline, CDR1 is SEHNR and CDR2 is FQNEAQ (reference sequence). Trimming pared 4 bases from V and 0 bases from J, leaving 10 bases between. CDR3 coding DNA: TGTGCCAGCAGCTCAGCAGGGCTCTCTGGAAACACCATATATTTT. Encoded protein: CASSSAGLSGNTIYF.

This chain uses TRBV6-6 with TRBJ1-2, with 11 bases aligning to TRBD1. Germline trimming cut 7 bases from V and 8 bases from J; bases unmatched to any gene: 6. Germline V lookup: CDR1 MNHNY, CDR2 SVGAGI (reference sequence). The CDR3 spans 13 residues. In nucleotides, the CDR3 is TGTGCCAGCACATTCGGGACAGGGGGAGGCTACACCTTC. Translating gives CASTFGTGGGYTF.

J is TRBJ1-6 and V is TRBV12-5; D is unclear. Trimming stripped 1 base from V and 13 bases from J, with 11 bases between. The CDR3 is 13 residues long. The V gene's germline CDR1 is LGHNT and CDR2 FRNRAP. The CDR3 DNA is TGTGCTAGTGGTTTGGAACGGGGTACGCCCCTCCACTTT. This sequence encodes CASGLERGTPLHF.

The V call is TRBV5-1, the J call TRBJ2-5; 8 bases map to TRBD1. CDR1 and CDR2 from the germline V gene are SGHRS and YFSETQ. CDR3 length: 15 residues. Trimming took 4 bases from V and 3 from J; bases not matched to a gene: 8. The CDR3 DNA is TGCGCCAGCAGCATTACAGGGGGTGGAGAAGAGACCCAGTACTTC. Translating it yields CASSITGGGEETQYF. Full variable domain (remainder filled in from reference TRBV5-1 and TRBJ2-5): KAGVTQTPRYLIKTRGQQVTLSCSPISGHRSVSWYQQTPGQGLQFLFEYFSETQRNKGNFPGRFSGRQFSNSRSEMNVSTLELGDSALYLCASSITGGGEETQYFGPGTRLLVL.

DNA for the CDR3: TGTGCCAGCAGCCCAGGGGCGGGGGGCGGCAATCAGCCCCAGCATTTT. Amino acid sequence: CASSPGAGGGNQPQHF. The gene calls are TRBV2 and TRBJ1-5, with a possible D match to TRBD1 (6 bases). The CDR3 length is 16 residues. The V end lost 6 bases, the J end lost 2 bases, and 17 bases lay between the germline ends. Germline loops: CDR1 SNHLY, CDR2 FYNNEI.

The genes are TRBV4-1 and TRBJ2-3; D gene ambiguous. Germline V gives CDR1 MGHRA, CDR2 YSYEKL. This CDR3 contains 16 residues. V shed 0 bases and J shed 3 bases, with 13 bases lying between them. As DNA, the CDR3 is TGCGCCAGCAGCCAAGATGGTATGGGGTTAACAGATACGCAGTATTTT. Translated: CASSQDGMGLTDTQYF.

J is TRBJ2-3 and V is TRBV18, with 9 bases that match TRBD2. CDR1 and CDR2 (germline): KGHSH, LQKENI. Trimming removed 3 bases from V and 8 bases from J; junction bases left unmatched: 15. CDR3 size: 17 residues. In nucleotides, the CDR3 is TGTGCCAGCTCACCTAGCGGGGGCGCATTATTCATGCCTACGCAGTATTTT. It codes for CASSPSGGALFMPTQYF.

This chain links TRBV4-1 with TRBJ2-7; the match to TRBD2 covers 7 bases. V lost 1 base, J lost 3 bases, and 9 bases stayed unmatched. Germline assignment: CDR1 MGHRA and CDR2 YSYEKL. The CDR3 has 16 residues. CDR3 sequence reads: CASSQASGTILYEQYF. CDR3 nucleotide sequence: TGCGCCAGCAGCCAAGCCTCCGGGACTATCCTCTACGAGCAGTACTTC.

This clone was recorded at least ten times. J is TRBJ2-3 and V is TRBV7-3; D not certain. The V gene's germline CDR1 is SGHTA and CDR2 FQGTGA. CDR3 length equals 13 residues. The ends were cut back, 2 bases at V and 4 bases at J, with 7 bases in the middle. This chain's CDR3 is CASSLFGADTQYF. DNA for the CDR3: TGTGCCAGCAGCTTATTTGGTGCAGATACGCAGTATTTT.

The chain couples TRBV25-1 to TRBJ2-2, with 11 bases fitting TRBD1. Germline CDR1 reads MGHDK; CDR2 reads SYGVNS. The CDR3 runs 16 residues. J gave up 5 bases and V 4 bases, and 6 bases lay outside the gene matches. Here the CDR3 DNA reads TGTGCCAGCAGTGTTGCAGGGACAGGGGGAACCGGGGAGCTGTTTTTT. Amino acid sequence: CASSVAGTGGTGELFF.

The chain links TRBV6-5 to TRBJ2-5, with a possible D match to TRBD1 (5 bases). The CDR3 extends over 12 amino acids. CDR1 MNHEY and CDR2 SVGAGI come from the germline V gene. Trimming cost V 6 bases and J 4 bases, with 9 bases left between them. CDR3 residues: CASSRVLETQYF. The CDR3 bases are TGTGCCAGCAGCAGGGTTTTAGAGACCCAGTACTTC.

The chain recombines TRBV3-1 (or the pseudogene TRBV3-2) with TRBJ2-6; D is ambiguous. Trimming pared 0 bases from V and 0 bases from J, leaving 12 bases between. The CDR3 length is 18 residues. CDR1 is LGHDT, CDR2 YNNKEL, per germline (reference sequence). The CDR3 region is CASSQDLAVYSGANVLTF. In nucleotides, the CDR3 is TGTGCCAGCAGCCAAGATCTTGCAGTTTACTCTGGGGCCAACGTCCTGACTTTC.